This passage covers 9 T cell receptor beta chains from one sample sequenced in a study of blood T cell repertoires in COVID-19. Generated by immunoSEQ multiplex PCR, the TCRdb table keeps only in-frame clones and is missing some. The sample yields around 280,000 clones, roughly 86% seen once. Specimen: peripheral blood. Receptors were obtained from a woman younger than 45 with COVID-19, enrolled during active disease.

CDR3 protein: CASSLGGGPNTGELFF. The CDR3 region has the DNA TGTGCCAGCAGCTTAGGGGGCGGCCCGAACACCGGGGAGCTGTTTTTT. V gene TRBV7-2 combines with J gene TRBJ2-2, with D tentatively TRBD1 (5 bases). This CDR3 spans 16 amino acids. Germline V gene data show CDR1 as SGHTA and CDR2 as FQGNSA. Trimming removed 1 base from V and 0 bases from J, with 9 bases in between.

The V gene is TRBV4-1, the J gene TRBJ1-2, with TRBD1 identical over 7 bases. V lost 3 bases, J lost 4 bases, and 5 bases stayed unmatched. The CDR3 loop spans 14 amino acids. Germline values: CDR1 MGHRA, CDR2 YSYEKL. The CDR3 is CASSQLTGAYGYTF. Here the CDR3 DNA reads TGCGCCAGCAGCCAGTTAACAGGGGCCTATGGCTACACCTTC.

The rearrangement links TRBV2 to TRBJ2-1; D is unresolved. The CDR3 extends over 12 amino acids. CDR1 and CDR2 (germline): SNHLY, FYNNEI. V lost 8 bases, J lost 1 base, and 6 bases lay in between. The CDR3 DNA reads TGTGCCAGCGACTGGTCCTACAATGAGCAGTTCTTC. Amino acids: CASDWSYNEQFF.

The chain couples TRBV5-1 to TRBJ2-1, with 10 bases matching TRBD1. This CDR3 has 14 amino acids. Germline V gene sequence: CDR1 SGHRS, CDR2 YFSETQ. The junction had 4 bases not matched to a gene; V was cut back by 3 bases and J by 7 bases. The CDR3 sequence is CASSWGTGANEQFF. The CDR3 nucleotides read TGCGCCAGCAGCTGGGGGACAGGGGCAAATGAGCAGTTCTTC.

The V gene is TRBV28, the J gene TRBJ2-7; 9 nucleotides align to TRBD1. CDR1 is MDHEN and CDR2 is SYDVKM in the germline V gene. V dropped 5 bases and J dropped 2; count of bases not matched to a gene: 7. The CDR3 is made up of 15 amino acids. CDR3 in DNA: TGTGCCAGCAGTATCACAGGGGGCTCCCCCTACGAGCAGTACTTC. This encodes CASSITGGSPYEQYF.

The V gene is TRBV5-1, the J gene TRBJ1-2, with D maybe TRBD1 (6 bases). Germline lookup yields CDR1 SGHRS and CDR2 YFSETQ. V dropped 2 bases and J dropped 4 bases, with 21 bases sitting between them. CDR3 length equals 17 residues. The CDR3 nucleotides are TGCGCCAGCAGCTTTGAACAGGGTTATACTTTGGGCTATGGCTACACCTTC. This sequence encodes CASSFEQGYTLGYGYTF.

The V and J genes are TRBV4-1 and TRBJ2-1; 11 bases match TRBD1. The CDR3 has 13 residues. Germline CDR1 and CDR2: MGHRA and YSYEKL. Trimming removed 6 bases from V and 7 bases from J; junction bases left unmatched: 2. The CDR3 coding sequence is TGCGCCAGCAGTTGGGACAGGGGGAATGAGCAGTTCTTC. This sequence encodes CASSWDRGNEQFF.

The rearrangement joins TRBV5-1 to TRBJ2-7; D gene unclear. The CDR3 extends over 13 amino acids. V lost 5 bases and J 4 bases, leaving 13 bases between the germline ends. Germline assignment: CDR1 SGHRS and CDR2 YFSETQ. CDR3 bases: TGCGCCAGCAGTCTATCTGTGAATTACGAGCAGTACTTC. Amino acids: CASSLSVNYEQYF.

V gene TRBV4-2 combines with J gene TRBJ1-5, with 8 bases that match TRBD1. Germline assignment: CDR1 LGHNA and CDR2 YNFKEQ. V shed 0 bases, J shed 8 bases, and the junction held 9 bases outside the gene matches. The CDR3 contains 16 residues. The CDR3 nucleotides are TGTGCCAGCAGCCAAGATCAGGGACAGGTGATGGAGCCCCAGCATTTT. Translated, it gives CASSQDQGQVMEPQHF.